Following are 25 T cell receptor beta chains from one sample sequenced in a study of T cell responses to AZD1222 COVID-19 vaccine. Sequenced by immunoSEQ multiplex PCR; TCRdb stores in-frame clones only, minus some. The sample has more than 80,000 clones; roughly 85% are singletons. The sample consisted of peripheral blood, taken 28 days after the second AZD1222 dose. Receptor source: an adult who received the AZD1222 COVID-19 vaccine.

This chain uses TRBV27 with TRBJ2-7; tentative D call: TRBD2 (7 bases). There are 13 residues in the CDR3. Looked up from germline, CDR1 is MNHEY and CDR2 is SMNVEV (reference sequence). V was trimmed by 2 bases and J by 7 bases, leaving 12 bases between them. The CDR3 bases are TGTGCCAGCAGTTTAGGGGGGAGGGGGGAGCAGTACTTC. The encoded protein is CASSLGGRGEQYF.

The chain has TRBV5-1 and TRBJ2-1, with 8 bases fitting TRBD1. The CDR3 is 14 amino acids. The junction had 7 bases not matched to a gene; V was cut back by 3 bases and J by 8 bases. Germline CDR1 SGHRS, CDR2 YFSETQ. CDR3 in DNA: TGCGCCAGCAGCTCAGACAGGGGCAGCGATGAGCAGTTCTTC. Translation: CASSSDRGSDEQFF.

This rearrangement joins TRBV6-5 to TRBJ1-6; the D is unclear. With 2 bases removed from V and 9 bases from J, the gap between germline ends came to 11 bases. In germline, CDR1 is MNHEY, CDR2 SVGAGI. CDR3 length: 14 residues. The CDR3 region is CASSYVSGSSPLHF. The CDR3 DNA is TGTGCCAGCAGTTACGTCTCGGGGAGTTCACCCCTCCACTTT.

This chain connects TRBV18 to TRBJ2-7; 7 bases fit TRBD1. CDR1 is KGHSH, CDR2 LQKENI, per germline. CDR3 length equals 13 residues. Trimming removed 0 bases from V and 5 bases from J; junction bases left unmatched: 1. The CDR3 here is CASSPPGQNEQYF. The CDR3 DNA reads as TGTGCCAGCTCACCACCGGGACAGAACGAGCAGTACTTC.

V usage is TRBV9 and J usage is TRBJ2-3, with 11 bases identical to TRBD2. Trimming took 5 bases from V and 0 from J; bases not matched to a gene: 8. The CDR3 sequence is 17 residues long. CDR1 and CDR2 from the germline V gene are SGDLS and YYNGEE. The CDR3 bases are TGTGCCAGCAGTCTAGCGGGGGGCCCTAGGAGCACAGATACGCAGTATTTT. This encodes CASSLAGGPRSTDTQYF.

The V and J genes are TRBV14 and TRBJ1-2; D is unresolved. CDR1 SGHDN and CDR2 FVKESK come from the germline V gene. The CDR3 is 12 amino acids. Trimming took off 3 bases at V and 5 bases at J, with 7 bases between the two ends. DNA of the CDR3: TGTGCCAGCAGCCACTCTCCGTATGGCTACACCTTC. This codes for CASSHSPYGYTF.

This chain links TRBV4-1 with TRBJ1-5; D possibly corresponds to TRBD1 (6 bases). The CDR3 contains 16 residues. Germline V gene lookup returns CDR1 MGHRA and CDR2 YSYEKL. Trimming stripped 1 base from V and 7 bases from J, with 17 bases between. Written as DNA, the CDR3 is TGCGCCAGCAGCCAAGCCCAGGCAGGGGCATGGCAGCCCCAGCATTTT. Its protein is CASSQAQAGAWQPQHF.

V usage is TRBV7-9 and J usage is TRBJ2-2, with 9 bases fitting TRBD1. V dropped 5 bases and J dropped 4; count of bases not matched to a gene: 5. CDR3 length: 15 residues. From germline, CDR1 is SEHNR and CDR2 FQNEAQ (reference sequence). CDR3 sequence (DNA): TGTGCCAGCAGCCCTGGGACAGGGCGCACCGGGGAGCTGTTTTTT. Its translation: CASSPGTGRTGELFF.

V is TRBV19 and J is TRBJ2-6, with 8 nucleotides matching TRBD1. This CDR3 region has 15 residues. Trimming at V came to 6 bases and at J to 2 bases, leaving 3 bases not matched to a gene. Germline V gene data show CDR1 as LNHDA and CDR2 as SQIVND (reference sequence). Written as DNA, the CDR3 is TGTGCCAGTAGAACGACAGGGGCTGGGGCCAACGTCCTGACTTTC. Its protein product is CASRTTGAGANVLTF.

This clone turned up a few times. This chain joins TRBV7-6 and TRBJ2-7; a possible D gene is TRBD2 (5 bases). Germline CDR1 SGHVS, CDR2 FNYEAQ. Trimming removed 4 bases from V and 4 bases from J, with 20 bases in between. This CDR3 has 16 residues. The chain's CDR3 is CASSSSLRESSYEQYF. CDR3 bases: TGTGCCAGCAGCTCGTCCCTGAGGGAGAGCAGTTACGAGCAGTACTTC.

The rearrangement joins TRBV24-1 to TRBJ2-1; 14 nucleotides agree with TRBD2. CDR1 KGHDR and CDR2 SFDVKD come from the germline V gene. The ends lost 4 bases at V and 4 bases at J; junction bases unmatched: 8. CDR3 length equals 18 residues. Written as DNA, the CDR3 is TGTGCCACCAGTGAGTCCGGGACTAGCGGGGGAAAGTACAATGAGCAGTTCTTC. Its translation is CATSESGTSGGKYNEQFF.

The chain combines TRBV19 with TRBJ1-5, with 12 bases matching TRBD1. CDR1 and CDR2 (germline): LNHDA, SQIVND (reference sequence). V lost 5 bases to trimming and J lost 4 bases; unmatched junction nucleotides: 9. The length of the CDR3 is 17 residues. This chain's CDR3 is CASSGDRGRSSNQPQHF. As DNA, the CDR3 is TGTGCCAGTAGTGGGGACAGGGGGCGTTCATCTAATCAGCCCCAGCATTTT.

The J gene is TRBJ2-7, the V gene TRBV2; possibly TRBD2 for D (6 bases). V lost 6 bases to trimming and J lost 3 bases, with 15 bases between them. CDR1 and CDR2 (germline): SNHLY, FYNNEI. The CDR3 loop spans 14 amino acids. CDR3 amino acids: CASRPEEGGYEQYF. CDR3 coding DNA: TGTGCCAGCAGGCCCGAGGAGGGAGGCTACGAGCAGTACTTC.

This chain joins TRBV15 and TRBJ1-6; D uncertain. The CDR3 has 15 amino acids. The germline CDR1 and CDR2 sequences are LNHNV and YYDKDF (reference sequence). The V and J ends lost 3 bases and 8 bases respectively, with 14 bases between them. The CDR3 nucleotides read TGTGCCACCAGCAGGCACGGAGAGGGTGATTCACCCCTCCACTTT. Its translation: CATSRHGEGDSPLHF. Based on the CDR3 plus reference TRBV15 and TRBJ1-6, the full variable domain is DAMVIQNPRYQVTQFGKPVTLSCSQTLNHNVMYWYQQKSSQAPKLLFHYYDKDFNNEADTPDNFQSRRPNTSFCFLDIRSPGLGDTAMYLCATSRHGEGDSPLHFGNGTRLTVT.

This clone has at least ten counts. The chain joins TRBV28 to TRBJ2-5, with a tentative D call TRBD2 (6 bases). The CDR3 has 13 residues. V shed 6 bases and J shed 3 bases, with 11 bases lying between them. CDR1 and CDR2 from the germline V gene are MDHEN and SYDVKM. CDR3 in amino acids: CASSNSGEETQYF. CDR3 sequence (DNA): TGTGCCAGCAGCAATAGCGGAGAAGAGACCCAGTACTTC.

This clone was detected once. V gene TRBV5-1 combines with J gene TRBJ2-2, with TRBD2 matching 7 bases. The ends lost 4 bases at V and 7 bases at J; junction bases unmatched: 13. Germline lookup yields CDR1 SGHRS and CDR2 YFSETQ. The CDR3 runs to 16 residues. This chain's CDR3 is CASSTLYGGGSGELFF. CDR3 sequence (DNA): TGCGCCAGCAGCACCTTATATGGCGGGGGAAGCGGGGAGCTGTTTTTT. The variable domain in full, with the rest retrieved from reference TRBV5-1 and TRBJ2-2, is KAGVTQTPRYLIKTRGQQVTLSCSPISGHRSVSWYQQTPGQGLQFLFEYFSETQRNKGNFPGRFSGRQFSNSRSEMNVSTLELGDSALYLCASSTLYGGGSGELFFGEGSRLTVL.

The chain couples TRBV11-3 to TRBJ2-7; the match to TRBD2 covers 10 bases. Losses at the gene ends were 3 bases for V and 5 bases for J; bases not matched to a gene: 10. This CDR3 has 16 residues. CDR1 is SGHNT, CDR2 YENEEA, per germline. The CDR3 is CASSFSGRANRHEQYF. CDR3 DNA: TGTGCCAGCAGCTTCAGCGGGAGGGCCAATCGACACGAGCAGTACTTC.

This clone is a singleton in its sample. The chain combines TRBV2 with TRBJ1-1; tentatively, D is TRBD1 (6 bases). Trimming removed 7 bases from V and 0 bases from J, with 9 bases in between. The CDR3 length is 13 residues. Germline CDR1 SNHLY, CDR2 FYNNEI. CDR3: CASIGQMNTEAFF. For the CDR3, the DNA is TGTGCCAGCATTGGACAGATGAACACTGAAGCTTTCTTT.

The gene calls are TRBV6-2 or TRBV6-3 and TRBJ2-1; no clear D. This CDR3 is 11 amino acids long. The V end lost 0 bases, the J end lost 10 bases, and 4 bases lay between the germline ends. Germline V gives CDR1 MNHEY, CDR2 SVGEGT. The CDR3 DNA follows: TGTGCCAGCAGTTACTCGTGGGAGCAGTTCTTC. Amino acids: CASSYSWEQFF.

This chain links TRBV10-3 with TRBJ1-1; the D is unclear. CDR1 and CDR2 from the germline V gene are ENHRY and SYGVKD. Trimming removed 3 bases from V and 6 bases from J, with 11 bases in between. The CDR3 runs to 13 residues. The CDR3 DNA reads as TGTGCCATCAGTGAATCATCTCGGCCTGAAGCTTTCTTT. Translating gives CAISESSRPEAFF.

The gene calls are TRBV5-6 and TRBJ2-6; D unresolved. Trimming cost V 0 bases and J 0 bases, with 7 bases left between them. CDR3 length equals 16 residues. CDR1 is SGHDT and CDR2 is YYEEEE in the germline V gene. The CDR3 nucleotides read TGTGCCAGCAGCTTGGGCCTCAACTCTGGGGCCAACGTCCTGACTTTC. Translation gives CASSLGLNSGANVLTF.

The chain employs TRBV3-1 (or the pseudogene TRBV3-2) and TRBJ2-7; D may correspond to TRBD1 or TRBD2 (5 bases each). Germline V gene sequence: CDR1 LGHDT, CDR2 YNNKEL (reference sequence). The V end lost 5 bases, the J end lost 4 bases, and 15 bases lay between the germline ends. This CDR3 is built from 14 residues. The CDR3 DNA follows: TGTGCCAGCAGCTTCCGGGACCAATCTTACGAGCAGTACTTC. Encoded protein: CASSFRDQSYEQYF.

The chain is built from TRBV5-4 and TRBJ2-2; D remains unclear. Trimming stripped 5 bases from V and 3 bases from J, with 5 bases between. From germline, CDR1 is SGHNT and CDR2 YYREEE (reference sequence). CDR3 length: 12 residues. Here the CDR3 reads CASRRDTGELFF. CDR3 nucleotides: TGTGCCAGCAGACGAGACACCGGGGAGCTGTTTTTT.

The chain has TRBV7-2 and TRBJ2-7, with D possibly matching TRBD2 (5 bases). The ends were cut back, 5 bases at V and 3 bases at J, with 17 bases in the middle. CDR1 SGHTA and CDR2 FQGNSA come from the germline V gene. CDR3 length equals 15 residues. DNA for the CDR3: TGTGCCAGCAGCCCCGTGTCCACCGGAGGCTACGAGCAGTACTTC. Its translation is CASSPVSTGGYEQYF. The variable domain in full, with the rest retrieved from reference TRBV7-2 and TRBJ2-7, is GAGVSQSPSNKVTEKGKDVELRCDPISGHTALYWYRQSLGQGLEFLIYFQGNSAPDKSGLPSDRFSAERTGGSVSTLTIQRTQQEDSAVYLCASSPVSTGGYEQYFGPGTRLTVT.

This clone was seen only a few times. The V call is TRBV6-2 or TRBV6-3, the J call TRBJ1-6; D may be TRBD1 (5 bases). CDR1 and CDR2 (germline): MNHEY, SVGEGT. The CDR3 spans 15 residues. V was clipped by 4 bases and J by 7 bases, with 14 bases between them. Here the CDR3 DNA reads TGTGCCAGCAGTTCTGCAGGGCGTCCCAATTCACCCCTCCACTTT. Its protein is CASSSAGRPNSPLHF.